This TCR beta chain was profiled in a study of vaccination effects on CD4 cells after COVID-19. Study as a whole: Either the BNT162b2 or mRNA-1273 vaccine was given to participants in two doses. Findings and caveats of the study: Marked clonal contraction was seen in infection- and vaccine-induced clones late after vaccination.

In the ViraFEST assay, antigen-specific CD4+ clonotypes were identified by expansion after peptide-pool stimulation. Culturing for nine to ten days preceded CD4+ T cell isolation. Vaccine recipients had no previous SARS-CoV-2 infection; their nucleocapsid antibodies were negative. Half-medium replacement with IL-2 medium occurred on days 3 and 7. A remark on this clone: Its specificity is unknown.

TCRdb's copy holds only in-frame clones and misses some; the assay was immunoSEQ multiplex PCR. The sample shows some 19,000 clones, 60% to 75% of them seen only once. J gave up 4 bases and V 0 bases, and 15 bases lay outside the gene matches. This CDR3 has 19 amino acids. CDR1 and CDR2 (germline): SGHTA, FQGNSA. The receptor comes from a human donor who received a COVID-19 vaccine. The chain carries TRBV7-2 and TRBJ2-3; TRBD2 aligns across 8 bases. This specimen was CD4+ T cells from PBMCs cultured with HCoV-NL63 spike peptides, taken before COVID-19 vaccination. The CDR3 reads CASSLAIIVRTSYPDTQYF. The CDR3 DNA reads TGTGCCAGCAGCTTAGCTATTATTGTCCGGACTAGCTACCCAGATACGCAGTATTTT.